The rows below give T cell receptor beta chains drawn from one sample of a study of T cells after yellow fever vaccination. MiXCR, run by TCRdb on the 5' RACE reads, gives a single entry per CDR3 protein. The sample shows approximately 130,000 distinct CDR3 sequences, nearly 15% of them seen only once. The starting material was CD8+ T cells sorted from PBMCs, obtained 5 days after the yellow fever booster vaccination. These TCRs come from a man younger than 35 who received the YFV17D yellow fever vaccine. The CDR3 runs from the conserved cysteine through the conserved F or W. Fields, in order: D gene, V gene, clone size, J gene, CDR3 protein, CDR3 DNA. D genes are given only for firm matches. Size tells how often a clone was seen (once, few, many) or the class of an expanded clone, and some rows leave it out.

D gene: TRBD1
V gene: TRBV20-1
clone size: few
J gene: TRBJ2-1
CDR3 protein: CNTGEYNEQFF
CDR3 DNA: TGCAATACAGGGGAATACAATGAGCAGTTCTTC

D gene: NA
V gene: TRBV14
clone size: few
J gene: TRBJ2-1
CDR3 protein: CASSQVDGSSYNEQFF
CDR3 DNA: TGTGCCAGCAGCCAAGTAGACGGGAGCTCCTACAATGAGCAGTTCTTC

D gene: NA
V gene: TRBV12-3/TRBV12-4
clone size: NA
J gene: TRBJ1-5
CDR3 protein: CASSFGTPSNQPQHF
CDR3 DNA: TGTGCCAGCAGTTTCGGGACACCCAGCAATCAGCCCCAGCATTTT

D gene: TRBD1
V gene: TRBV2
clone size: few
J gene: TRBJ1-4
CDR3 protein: CASSAVQGANEKLFF
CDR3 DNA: TGTGCCAGCAGTGCTGTACAGGGGGCTAATGAAAAACTGTTTTTT

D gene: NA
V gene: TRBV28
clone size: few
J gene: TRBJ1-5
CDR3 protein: CASTLDRSYSNQPQHF
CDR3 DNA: TGTGCCAGCACCCTCGACAGATCGTATAGCAATCAGCCCCAGCATTTT

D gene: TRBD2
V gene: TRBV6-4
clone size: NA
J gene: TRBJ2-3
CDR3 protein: CASSETSGDEDTQYF
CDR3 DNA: TGTGCCAGCAGTGAGACTAGCGGGGACGAAGATACGCAGTATTTT

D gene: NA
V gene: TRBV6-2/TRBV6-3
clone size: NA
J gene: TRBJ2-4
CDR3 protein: CASSAYGSSSIQYF
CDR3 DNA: TGTGCCAGCAGTGCGTACGGGTCGTCAAGCATTCAGTACTTC

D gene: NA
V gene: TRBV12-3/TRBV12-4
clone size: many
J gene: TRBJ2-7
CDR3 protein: CASTYTDSYEQYF
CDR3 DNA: TGTGCCAGCACATATACCGATTCCTACGAGCAGTACTTC

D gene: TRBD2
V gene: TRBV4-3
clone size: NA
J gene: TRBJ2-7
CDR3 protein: CASSQDWGLVYEQYF
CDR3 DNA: TGCGCCAGCAGCCAAGATTGGGGACTAGTCTACGAGCAGTACTTC

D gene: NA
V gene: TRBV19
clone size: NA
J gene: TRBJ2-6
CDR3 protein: CASSRPFRRDSGANVLTF
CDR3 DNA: TGTGCCAGTAGCCGACCGTTTCGGCGTGACTCTGGGGCCAACGTCCTGACTTTC

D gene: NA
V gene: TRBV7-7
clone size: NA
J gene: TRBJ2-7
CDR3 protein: CASSLEPTGRQYF
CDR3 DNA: TGTGCCAGCAGCTTAGAACCGACGGGAAGGCAGTACTTC

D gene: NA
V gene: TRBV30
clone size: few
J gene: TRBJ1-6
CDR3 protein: CAWTGRDNSPLHF
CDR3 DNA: TGTGCCTGGACAGGACGGGACAATTCACCCCTCCACTTT

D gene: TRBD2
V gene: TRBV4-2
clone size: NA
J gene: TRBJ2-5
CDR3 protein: CASSRVGPRGGRVETQYF
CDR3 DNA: TGTGCCAGCAGCCGAGTAGGCCCTCGGGGGGGTCGTGTAGAGACCCAGTACTTC

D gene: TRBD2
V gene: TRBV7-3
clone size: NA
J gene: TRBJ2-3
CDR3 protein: CASSFWTSGAPDTQYF
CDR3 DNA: TGTGCCAGCAGCTTCTGGACTAGCGGGGCGCCCGATACGCAGTATTTT

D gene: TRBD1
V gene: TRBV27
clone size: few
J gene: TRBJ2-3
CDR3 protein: CASSSTGGLTDTQYF
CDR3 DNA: TGTGCCAGCAGTTCGACAGGGGGCCTAACAGATACGCAGTATTTT

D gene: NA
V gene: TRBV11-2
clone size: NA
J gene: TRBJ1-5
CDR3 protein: CASSLDGTNQPQHF
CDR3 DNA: TGTGCCAGCAGCTTAGATGGGACAAACCAGCCCCAGCATTTT

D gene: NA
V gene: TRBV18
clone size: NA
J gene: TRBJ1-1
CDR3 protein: CAGNTLGSPEAFF
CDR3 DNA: TGTGCCGGGAATACGTTGGGATCCCCTGAAGCTTTCTTT

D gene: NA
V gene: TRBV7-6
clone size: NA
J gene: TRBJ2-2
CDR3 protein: CASSPTNTGELFF
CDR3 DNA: TGTGCCAGCAGCCCGACCAACACCGGGGAGCTGTTTTTT

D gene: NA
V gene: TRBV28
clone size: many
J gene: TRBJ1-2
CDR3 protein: CASSLNYGYTF
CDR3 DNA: TGTGCCAGCAGTCTGAACTATGGCTACACCTTC

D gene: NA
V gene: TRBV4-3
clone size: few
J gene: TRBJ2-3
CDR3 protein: CASSQDELSTDTQYF
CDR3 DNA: TGCGCCAGCAGCCAAGACGAGCTGAGCACAGATACGCAGTATTTT

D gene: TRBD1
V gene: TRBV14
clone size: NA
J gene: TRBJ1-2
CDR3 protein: CASSQGQGLFLRGYTF
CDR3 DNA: TGTGCCAGCAGCCAGGGACAGGGACTATTCCTGAGAGGCTACACCTTC

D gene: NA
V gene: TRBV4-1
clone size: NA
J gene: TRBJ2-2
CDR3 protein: CASSHADGWGGELFF
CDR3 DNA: TGCGCCAGCAGCCATGCGGACGGATGGGGCGGGGAGCTGTTTTTT

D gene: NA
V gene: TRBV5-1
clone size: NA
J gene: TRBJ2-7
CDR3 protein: CASSFGAYEQYF
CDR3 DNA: TGCGCCAGCAGCTTTGGGGCCTACGAGCAGTACTTC